This T cell receptor (beta chain) was retrieved from a study of cytomegalovirus exposure and HLA in healthy donors. For the study at large: In a later analysis, the roughly 120 validation repertoires were reported to have used the same platform as the 666 first-cohort repertoires.

Broader study findings: Among TCR sequences, most were rare, though some public TCRs appeared in many donors. In the 95 to 150 validation repertoires, about 95% of cluster scores exceeded 0, per a later analysis. A classifier reportedly called cytomegalovirus status with high sensitivity and specificity.

Concerning this clone itself: Antigen unknown. Other nucleotide sequences in the sample specify the same CDR3.

The method was immunoSEQ multiplex PCR; TCRdb's version includes in-frame clones alone and lacks a portion of them. The table has around 150,000 clones, about 82% seen once. Germline V gives CDR1 MNHNY, CDR2 SVGAGI (reference sequence). The length of the CDR3 is 14 residues. J gave up 4 bases and V 4 bases, and 1 base lay outside the gene matches. The sequencing sample was made of PBMCs. This TCR was sampled from a man aged 30 to 45 in good health and CMV-seropositive. The rearrangement joins TRBV6-6 to TRBJ1-5; 10 nucleotides agree with TRBD1. The CDR3 spells CASSSGQGNQPQHF. The DNA of the CDR3 is TGTGCCAGCAGTTCGGGACAGGGGAATCAGCCCCAGCATTTT.